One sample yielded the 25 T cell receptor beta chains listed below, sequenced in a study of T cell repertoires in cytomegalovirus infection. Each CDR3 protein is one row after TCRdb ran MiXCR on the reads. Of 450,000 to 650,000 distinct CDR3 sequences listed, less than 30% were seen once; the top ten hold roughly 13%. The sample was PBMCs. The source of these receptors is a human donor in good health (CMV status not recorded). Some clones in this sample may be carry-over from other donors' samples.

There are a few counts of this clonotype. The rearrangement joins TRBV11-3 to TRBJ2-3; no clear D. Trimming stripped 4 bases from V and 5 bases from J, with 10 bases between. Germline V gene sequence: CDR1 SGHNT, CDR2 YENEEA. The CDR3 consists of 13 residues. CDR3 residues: CASSSSSLDTQYF. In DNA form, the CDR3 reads TGTGCCAGCAGCTCAAGTAGTTTAGATACGCAGTATTTT.

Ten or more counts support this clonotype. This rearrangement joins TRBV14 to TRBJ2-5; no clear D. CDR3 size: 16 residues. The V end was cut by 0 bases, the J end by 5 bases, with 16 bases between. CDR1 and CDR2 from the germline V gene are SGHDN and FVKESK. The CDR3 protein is CASSQDLTRPLETQYF. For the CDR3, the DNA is TGTGCCAGCAGCCAAGATCTTACTCGTCCTCTCGAGACCCAGTACTTC.

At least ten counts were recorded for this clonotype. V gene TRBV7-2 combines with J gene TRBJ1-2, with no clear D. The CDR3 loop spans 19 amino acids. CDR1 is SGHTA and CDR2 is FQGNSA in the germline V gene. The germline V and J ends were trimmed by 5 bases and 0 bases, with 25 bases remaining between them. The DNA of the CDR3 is TGTGCCAGCAGCCCCAATGTCCGTTTACGCGGCATAACTAACTATGGCTACACCTTC. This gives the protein CASSPNVRLRGITNYGYTF.

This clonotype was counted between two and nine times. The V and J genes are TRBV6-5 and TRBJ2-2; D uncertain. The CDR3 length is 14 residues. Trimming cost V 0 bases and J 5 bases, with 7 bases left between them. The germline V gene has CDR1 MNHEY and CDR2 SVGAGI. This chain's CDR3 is CASSYSLRTGELFF. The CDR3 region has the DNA TGTGCCAGCAGTTACTCGCTTAGGACCGGGGAGCTGTTTTTT.

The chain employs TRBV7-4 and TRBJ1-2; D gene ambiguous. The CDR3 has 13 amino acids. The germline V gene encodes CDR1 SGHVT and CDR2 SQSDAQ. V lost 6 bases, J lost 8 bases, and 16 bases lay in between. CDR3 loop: CASRRDQSTGYTF. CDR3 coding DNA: TGTGCCAGCAGAAGAGACCAGTCGACGGGCTACACCTTC.

CDR3 protein: CAWSVSTYNEQFF. For the CDR3, the DNA is TGTGCCTGGAGTGTAAGCACCTACAATGAGCAGTTCTTC. The chain carries TRBV30 and TRBJ2-1; D uncertain. This CDR3 has 13 amino acids. Germline CDR1 GTSNPN, CDR2 SVGIG (reference sequence). The V gene lost 0 bases and the J gene lost 2 bases, with 5 bases spanning the gap.

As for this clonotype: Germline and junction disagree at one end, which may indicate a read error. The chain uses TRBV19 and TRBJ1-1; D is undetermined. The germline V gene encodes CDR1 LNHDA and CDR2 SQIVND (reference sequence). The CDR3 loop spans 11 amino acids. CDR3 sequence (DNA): TGTGCCAGTAGTCTGCGTAGAAGCGCTAACTTT. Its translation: CASSLRRSANF.

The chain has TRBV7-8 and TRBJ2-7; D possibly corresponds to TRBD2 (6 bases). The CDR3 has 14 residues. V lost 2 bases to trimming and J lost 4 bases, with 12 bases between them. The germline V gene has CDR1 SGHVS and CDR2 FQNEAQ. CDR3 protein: CASSLRRVDYEQYF. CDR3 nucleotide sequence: TGTGCCAGCAGCTTAAGGAGGGTCGATTACGAGCAGTACTTC. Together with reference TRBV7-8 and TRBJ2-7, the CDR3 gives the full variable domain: GAGVSQSPRYKVAKRGQDVALRCDPISGHVSLFWYQQALGQGPEFLTYFQNEAQLDKSGLPSDRFFAERPEGSVSTLKIQRTQQEDSAVYLCASSLRRVDYEQYFGPGTRLTVT.

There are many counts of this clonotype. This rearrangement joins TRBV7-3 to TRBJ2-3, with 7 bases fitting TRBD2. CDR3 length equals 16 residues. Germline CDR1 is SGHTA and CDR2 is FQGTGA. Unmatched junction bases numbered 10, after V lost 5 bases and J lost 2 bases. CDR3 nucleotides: TGTGCCAGCAGCCCCGGGTCTAGCGGACTCACAGATACGCAGTATTTT. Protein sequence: CASSPGSSGLTDTQYF.

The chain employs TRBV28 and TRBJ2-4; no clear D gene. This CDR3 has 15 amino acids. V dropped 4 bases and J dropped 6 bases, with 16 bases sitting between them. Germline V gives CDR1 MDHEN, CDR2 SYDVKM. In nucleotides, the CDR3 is TGTGCCAGCAGTTCCTACAGATTAAATATAAACATTCAGTACTTC. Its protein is CASSSYRLNINIQYF.

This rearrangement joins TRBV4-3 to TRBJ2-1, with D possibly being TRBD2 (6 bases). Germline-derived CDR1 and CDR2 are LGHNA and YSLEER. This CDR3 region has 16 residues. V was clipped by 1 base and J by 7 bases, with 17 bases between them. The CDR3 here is CASSQGGGSGWNEQFF. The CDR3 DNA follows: TGCGCCAGCAGCCAAGGTGGAGGGTCGGGTTGGAATGAGCAGTTCTTC.

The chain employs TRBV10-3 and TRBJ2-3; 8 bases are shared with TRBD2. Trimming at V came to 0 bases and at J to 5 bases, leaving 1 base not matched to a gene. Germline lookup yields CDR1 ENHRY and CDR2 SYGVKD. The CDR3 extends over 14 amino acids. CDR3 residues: CAISESLAGDTQYF. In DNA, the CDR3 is TGTGCCATCAGTGAGTCTCTAGCGGGAGATACGCAGTATTTT.

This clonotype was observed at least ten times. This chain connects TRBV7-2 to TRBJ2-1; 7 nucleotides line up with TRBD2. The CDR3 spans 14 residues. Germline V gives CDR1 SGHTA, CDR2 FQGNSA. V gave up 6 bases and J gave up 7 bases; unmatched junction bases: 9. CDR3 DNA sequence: TGTGCCAGCAGGCGCGGGACTACCAAAAATGAGCAGTTCTTC. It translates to CASRRGTTKNEQFF.

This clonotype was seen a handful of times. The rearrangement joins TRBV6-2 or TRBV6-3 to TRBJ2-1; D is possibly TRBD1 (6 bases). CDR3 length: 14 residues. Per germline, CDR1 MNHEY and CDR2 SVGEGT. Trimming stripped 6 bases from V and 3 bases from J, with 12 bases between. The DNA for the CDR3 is TGTGCCAGCAGCCCACAGGGTTTCTACAATGAGCAGTTCTTC. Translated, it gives CASSPQGFYNEQFF.

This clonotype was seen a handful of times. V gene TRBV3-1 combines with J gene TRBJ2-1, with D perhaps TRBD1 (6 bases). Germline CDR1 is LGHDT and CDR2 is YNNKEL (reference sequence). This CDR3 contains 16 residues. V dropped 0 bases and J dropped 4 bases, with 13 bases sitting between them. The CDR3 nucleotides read TGTGCCAGCAGCCAAGAGGACAGTTCCGTTTACAATGAGCAGTTCTTC. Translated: CASSQEDSSVYNEQFF.

The CDR3 loop reads CASSENRGLNEKLFF. The CDR3, as DNA: TGTGCCAGCAGCGAAAACAGGGGCTTAAATGAAAAACTGTTTTTT. This chain joins TRBV5-4 and TRBJ1-4, with 7 bases lining up with TRBD1. The CDR3 extends over 15 amino acids. Germline-derived CDR1 and CDR2 are SGHNT and YYREEE (reference sequence). Germline trimming cut 4 bases from V and 5 bases from J; bases unmatched to any gene: 8.

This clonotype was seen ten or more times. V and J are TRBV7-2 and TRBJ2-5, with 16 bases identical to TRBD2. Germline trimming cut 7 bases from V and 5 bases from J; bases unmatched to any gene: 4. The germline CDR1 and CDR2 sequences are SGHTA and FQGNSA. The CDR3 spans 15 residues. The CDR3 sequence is CASTGTSGRAETQYF. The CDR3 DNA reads TGTGCCAGCACCGGGACTAGCGGGAGGGCGGAGACCCAGTACTTC.

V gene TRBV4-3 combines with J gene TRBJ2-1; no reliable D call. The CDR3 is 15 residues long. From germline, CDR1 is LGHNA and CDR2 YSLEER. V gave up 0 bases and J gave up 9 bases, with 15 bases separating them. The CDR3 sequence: CASSQEGNRVVEQFF. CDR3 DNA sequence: TGCGCCAGCAGCCAAGAAGGGAATAGGGTTGTTGAGCAGTTCTTC.

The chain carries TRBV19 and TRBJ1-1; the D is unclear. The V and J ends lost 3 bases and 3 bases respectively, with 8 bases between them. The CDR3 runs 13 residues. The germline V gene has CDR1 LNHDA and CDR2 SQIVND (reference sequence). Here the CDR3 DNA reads TGTGCCAGTAGTATTAACGGCTACACTGAAGCTTTCTTT. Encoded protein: CASSINGYTEAFF.

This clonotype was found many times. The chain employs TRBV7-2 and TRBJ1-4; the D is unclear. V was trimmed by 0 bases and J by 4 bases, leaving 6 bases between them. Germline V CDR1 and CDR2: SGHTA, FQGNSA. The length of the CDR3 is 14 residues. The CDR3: CASSLAGHNEKLFF. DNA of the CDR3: TGTGCCAGCAGCTTAGCTGGCCATAATGAAAAACTGTTTTTT.

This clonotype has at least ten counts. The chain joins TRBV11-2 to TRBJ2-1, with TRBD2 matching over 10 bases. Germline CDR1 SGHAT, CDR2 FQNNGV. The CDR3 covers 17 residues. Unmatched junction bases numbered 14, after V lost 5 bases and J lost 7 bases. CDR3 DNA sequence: TGTGCCAGCAGCCCAGAGGCTGGGACTAGCGTAACTAATGAGCAGTTCTTC. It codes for CASSPEAGTSVTNEQFF.

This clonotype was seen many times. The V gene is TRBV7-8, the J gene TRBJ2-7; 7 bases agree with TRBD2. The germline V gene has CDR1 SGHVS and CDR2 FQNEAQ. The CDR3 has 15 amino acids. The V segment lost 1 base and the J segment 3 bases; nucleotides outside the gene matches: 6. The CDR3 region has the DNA TGTGCCAGCAGCTTAGATAGTAGCGGGTACTACGAGCAGTACGTC. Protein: CASSLDSSGYYEQYV.

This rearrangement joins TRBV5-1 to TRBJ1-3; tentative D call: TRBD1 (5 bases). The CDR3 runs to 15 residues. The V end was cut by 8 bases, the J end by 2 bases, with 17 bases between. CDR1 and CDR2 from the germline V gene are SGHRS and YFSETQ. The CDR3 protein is CASRQTSSAGNTIYF. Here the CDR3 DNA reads TGCGCCAGTAGACAGACCTCTTCGGCTGGAAACACCATATATTTT.

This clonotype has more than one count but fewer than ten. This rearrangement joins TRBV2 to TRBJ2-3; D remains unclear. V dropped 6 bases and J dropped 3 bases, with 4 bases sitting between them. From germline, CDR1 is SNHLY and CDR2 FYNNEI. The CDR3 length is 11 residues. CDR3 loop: CASRETDTQYF. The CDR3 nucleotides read TGTGCCAGCAGAGAAACAGATACGCAGTATTTT.

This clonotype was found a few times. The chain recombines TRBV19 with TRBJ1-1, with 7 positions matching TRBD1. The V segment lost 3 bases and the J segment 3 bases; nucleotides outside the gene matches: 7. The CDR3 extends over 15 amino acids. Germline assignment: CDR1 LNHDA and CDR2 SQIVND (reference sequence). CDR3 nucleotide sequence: TGTGCCAGTAGTATTCGGTTCGACAGGGACACTGAAGCTTTCTTT. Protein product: CASSIRFDRDTEAFF. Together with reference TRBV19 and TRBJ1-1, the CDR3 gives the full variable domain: DGGITQSPKYLFRKEGQNVTLSCEQNLNHDAMYWYRQDPGQGLRLIYYSQIVNDFQKGDIAEGYSVSREKKESFPLTVTSAQKNPTAFYLCASSIRFDRDTEAFFGQGTRLTVV.